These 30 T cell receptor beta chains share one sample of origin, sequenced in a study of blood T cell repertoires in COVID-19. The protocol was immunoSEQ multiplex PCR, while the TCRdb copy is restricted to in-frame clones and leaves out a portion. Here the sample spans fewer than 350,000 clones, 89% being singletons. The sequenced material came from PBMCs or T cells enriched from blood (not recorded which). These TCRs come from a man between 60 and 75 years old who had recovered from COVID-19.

DNA for the CDR3: TGTGCCAGCAGTGTGACAGTTGCCCGTAGCAATCAGCCCCAGCATTTT. Protein: CASSVTVARSNQPQHF. The chain employs TRBV6-1 and TRBJ1-5; D is possibly TRBD1 (5 bases). V shed 4 bases and J shed 0 bases, with 13 bases lying between them. The length of the CDR3 is 16 residues. Germline CDR1 is MNHNS and CDR2 is SASEGT.

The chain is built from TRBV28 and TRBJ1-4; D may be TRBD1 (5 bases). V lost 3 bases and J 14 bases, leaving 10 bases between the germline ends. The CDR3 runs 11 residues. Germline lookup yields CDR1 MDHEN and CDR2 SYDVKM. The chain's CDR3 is CASSFAGRLFF. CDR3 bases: TGTGCCAGCAGTTTTGCAGGGAGGCTGTTTTTT.

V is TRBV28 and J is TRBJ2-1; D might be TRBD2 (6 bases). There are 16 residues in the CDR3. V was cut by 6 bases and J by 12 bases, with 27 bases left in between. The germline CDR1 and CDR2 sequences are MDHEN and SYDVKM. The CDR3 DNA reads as TGTGCCAGCAGCGAACTCCGGGACTCCCTACAATTGCGGCAGTTCTTC. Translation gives CASSELRDSLQLRQFF.

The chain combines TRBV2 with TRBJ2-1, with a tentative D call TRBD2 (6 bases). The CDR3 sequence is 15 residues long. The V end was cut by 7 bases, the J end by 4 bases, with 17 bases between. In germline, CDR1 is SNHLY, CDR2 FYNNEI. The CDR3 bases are TGTGCCAGCAAGCCCCCCCGGGACTTATACAATGAGCAGTTCTTC. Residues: CASKPPRDLYNEQFF.

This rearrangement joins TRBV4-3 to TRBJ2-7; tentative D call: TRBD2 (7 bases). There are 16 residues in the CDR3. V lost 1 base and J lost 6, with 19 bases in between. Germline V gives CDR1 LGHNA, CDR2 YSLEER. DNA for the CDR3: TGCGCCAGCAGCCAAGTATTTACAGGGACTACCGTCGAGCAGTACTTC. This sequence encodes CASSQVFTGTTVEQYF.

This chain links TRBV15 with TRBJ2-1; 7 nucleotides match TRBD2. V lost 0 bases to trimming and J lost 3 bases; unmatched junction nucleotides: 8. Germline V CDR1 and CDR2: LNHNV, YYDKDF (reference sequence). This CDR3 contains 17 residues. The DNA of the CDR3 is TGTGCCACCAGCAGAGAGGGGACCGGCGGGAGCTACAATGAGCAGTTCTTC. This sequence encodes CATSREGTGGSYNEQFF.

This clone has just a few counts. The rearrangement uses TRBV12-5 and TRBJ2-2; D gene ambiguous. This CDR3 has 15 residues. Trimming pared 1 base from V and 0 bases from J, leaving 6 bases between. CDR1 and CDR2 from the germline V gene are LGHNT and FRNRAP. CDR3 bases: TGTGCTAGTGGTTTGGGCGAAACGAACACCGGGGAGCTGTTTTTT. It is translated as CASGLGETNTGELFF.

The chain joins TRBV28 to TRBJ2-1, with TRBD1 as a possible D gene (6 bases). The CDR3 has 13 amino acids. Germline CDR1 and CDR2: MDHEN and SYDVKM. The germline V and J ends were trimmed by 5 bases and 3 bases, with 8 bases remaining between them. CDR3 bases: TGTGCCAGCAGTCAGGACAGCTACAATGAGCAGTTCTTC. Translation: CASSQDSYNEQFF.

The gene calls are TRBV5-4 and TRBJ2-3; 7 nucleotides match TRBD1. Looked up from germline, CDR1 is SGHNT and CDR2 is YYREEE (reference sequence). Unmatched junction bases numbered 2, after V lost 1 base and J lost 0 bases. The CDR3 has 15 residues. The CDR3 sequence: CASSLLQGSTDTQYF. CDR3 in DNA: TGTGCCAGCAGCTTGTTACAGGGGAGCACAGATACGCAGTATTTT.

The CDR3: CATKRTGATEAFF. The CDR3 region has the DNA TGTGCCACCAAACGGACAGGGGCTACTGAAGCTTTCTTT. This chain uses TRBV24-1 with TRBJ1-1; 9 bases agree with TRBD1. Germline V lookup: CDR1 KGHDR, CDR2 SFDVKD. Trimming took 8 bases from V and 5 from J; bases not matched to a gene: 5. The CDR3 consists of 13 residues.

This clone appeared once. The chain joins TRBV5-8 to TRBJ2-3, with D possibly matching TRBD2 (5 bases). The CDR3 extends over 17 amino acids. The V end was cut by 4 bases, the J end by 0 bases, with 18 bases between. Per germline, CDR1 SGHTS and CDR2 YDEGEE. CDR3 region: CASSRAPLASSTDTQYF. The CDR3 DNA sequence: TGTGCCAGCAGCCGTGCACCGCTAGCCTCAAGCACAGATACGCAGTATTTT.

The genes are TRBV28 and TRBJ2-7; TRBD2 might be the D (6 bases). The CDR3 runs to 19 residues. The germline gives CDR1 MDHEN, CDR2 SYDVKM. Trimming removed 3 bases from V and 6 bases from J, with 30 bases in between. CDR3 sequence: CASSFLRLAGTGDHPEQYF. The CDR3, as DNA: TGTGCCAGCAGTTTTTTGCGCCTAGCCGGGACGGGAGATCATCCCGAGCAGTACTTC.

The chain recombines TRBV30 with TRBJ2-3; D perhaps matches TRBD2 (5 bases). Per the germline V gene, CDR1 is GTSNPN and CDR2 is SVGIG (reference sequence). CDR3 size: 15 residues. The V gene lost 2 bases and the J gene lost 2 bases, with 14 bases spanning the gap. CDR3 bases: TGTGCCTGGAGTCGGGAACTAAGTCCCACAGATACGCAGTATTTT. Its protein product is CAWSRELSPTDTQYF.

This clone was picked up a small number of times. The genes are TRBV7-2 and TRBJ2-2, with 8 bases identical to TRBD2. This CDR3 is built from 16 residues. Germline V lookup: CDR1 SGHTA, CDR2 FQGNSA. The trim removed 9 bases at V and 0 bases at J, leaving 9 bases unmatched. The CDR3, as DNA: TGTGCCAGTGGGAGGATCGGGGGGGCGAACACCGGGGAGCTGTTTTTT. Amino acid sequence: CASGRIGGANTGELFF.

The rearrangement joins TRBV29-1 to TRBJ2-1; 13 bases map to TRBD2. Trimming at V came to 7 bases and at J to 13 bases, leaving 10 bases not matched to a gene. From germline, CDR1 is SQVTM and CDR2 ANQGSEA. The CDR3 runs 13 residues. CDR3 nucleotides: TGCAGCGCTCCGGGACTAGCGGGACGCAGACAGTTCTTC. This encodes CSAPGLAGRRQFF.

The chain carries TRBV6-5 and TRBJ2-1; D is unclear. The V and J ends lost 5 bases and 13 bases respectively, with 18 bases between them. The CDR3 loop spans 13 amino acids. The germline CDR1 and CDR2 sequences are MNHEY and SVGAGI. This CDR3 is CASSPPQALSQFF. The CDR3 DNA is TGTGCCAGCAGTCCCCCTCAGGCCTTGAGTCAGTTCTTC.

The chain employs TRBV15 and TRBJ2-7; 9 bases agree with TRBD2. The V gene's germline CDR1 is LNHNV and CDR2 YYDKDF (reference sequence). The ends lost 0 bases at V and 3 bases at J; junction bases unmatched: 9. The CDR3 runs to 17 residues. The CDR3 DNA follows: TGTGCCACCAGCAGAGACCGGGGAGAGCGGGAGGACTACGAGCAGTACTTC. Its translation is CATSRDRGEREDYEQYF.

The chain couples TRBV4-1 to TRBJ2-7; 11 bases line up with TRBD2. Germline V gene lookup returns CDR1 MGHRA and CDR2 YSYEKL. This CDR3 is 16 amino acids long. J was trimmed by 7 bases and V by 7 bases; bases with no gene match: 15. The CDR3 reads CASKITIAGGPGEQYF. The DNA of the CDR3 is TGCGCCAGCAAAATTACTATAGCGGGAGGGCCGGGGGAGCAGTACTTC.

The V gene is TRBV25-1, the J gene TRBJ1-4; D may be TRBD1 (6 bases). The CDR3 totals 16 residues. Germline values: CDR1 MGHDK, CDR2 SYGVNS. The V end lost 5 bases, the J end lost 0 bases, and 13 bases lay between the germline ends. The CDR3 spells CASSIQSGATNEKLFF. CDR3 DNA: TGTGCCAGCAGTATACAGTCAGGGGCAACTAATGAAAAACTGTTTTTT.

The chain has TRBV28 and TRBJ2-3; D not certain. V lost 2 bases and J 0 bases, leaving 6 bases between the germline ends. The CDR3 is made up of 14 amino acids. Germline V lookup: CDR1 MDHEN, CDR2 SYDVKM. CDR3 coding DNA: TGTGCCAGCAGTTTAGACATTAGCACAGATACGCAGTATTTT. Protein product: CASSLDISTDTQYF.

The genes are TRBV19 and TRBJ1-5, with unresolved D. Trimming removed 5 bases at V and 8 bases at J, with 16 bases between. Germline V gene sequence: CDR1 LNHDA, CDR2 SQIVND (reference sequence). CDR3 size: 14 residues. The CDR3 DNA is TGTGCCAGTAGTGACGGAGCCGTCGGGGAGCCCCAGCATTTT. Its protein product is CASSDGAVGEPQHF.

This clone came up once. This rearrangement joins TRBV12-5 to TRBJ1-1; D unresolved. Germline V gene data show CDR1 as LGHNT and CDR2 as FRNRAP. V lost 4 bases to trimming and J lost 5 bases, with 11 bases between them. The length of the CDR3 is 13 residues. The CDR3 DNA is TGTGCTAGTGGTTCTCACCGGGGAACTGAAGCTTTCTTT. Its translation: CASGSHRGTEAFF.

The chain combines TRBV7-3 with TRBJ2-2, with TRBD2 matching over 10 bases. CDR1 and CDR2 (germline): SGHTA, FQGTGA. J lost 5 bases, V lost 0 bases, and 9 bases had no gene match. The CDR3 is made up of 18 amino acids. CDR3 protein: CASSLTSLAGVLTGELFF. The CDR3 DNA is TGTGCCAGCAGCTTAACGTCGCTAGCGGGAGTTCTAACCGGGGAGCTGTTTTTT.

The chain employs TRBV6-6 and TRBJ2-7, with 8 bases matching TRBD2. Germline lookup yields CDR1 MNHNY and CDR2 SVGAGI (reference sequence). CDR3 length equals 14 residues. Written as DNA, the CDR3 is TGTGCATCGGGGGGGAACCTAAATGGGCTCTCGCAGTACTTC. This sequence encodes CASGGNLNGLSQYF.

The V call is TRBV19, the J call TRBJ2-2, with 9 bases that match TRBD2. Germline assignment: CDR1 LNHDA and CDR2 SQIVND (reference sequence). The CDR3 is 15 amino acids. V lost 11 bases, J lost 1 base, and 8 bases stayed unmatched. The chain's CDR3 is CASRGRALNTGELFF. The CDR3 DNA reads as TGTGCCTCGCGCGGGAGGGCCCTGAACACCGGGGAGCTGTTTTTT.

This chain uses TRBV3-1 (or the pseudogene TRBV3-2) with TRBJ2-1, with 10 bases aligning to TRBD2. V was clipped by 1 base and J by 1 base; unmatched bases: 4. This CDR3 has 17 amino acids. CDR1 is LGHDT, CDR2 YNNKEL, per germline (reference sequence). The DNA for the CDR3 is TGTGCCAGCAGCCAAGTTCGACTAGCGGGTTCCTACAATGAGCAGTTCTTC. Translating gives CASSQVRLAGSYNEQFF.

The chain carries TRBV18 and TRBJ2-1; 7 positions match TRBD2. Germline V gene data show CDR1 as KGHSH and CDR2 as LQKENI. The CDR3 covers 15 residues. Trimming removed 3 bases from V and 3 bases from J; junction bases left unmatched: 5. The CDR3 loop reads CASSPLASGYNEQFF. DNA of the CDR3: TGTGCCAGCTCACCCTTGGCTAGCGGCTACAATGAGCAGTTCTTC. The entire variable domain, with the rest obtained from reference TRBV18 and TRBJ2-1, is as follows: NAGVMQNPRHLVRRRGQEARLRCSPMKGHSHVYWYRQLPEEGLKFMVYLQKENIIDESGMPKERFSAEFPKEGPSILRIQQVVRGDSAAYFCASSPLASGYNEQFFGPGTRLTVL.

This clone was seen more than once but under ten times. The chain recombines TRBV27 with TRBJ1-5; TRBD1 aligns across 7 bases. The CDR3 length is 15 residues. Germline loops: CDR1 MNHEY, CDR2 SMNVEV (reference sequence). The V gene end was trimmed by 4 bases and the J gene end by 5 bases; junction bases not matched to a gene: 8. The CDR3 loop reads CASSSYGDRYQPQHF. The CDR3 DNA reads TGTGCCAGCAGTTCATACGGGGACAGATATCAGCCCCAGCATTTT.

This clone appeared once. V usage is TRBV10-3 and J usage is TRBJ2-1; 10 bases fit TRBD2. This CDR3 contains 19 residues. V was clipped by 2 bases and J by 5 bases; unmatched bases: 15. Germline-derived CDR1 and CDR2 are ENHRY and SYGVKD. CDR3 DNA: TGTGCCATCAGTGAGCCCCACCTAGCGGGAGATAGGTCGAACAATGAGCAGTTCTTC. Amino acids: CAISEPHLAGDRSNNEQFF.

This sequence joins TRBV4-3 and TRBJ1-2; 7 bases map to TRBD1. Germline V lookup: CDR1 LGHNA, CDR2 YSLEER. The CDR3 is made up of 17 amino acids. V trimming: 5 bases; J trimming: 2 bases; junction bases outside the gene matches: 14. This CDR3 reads CASSYRGEDRTNYGYTF. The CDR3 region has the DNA TGCGCCAGCAGCTATCGCGGAGAGGACAGGACCAACTATGGCTACACCTTC.